This T cell receptor (beta chain) originates from a study of cytomegalovirus exposure and HLA in healthy donors. Points from the study as a whole: TCR beta sequences reportedly predicted most subjects' HLA-A and HLA-B alleles accurately. Segments of the TCR beta V type were, in most cases, productive about 87% or about 30% of the time in an earlier analysis.

The PCR had 60 Vbeta and 13 Jbeta primers. Using immunoSEQ multiplex PCR, the repertoire was profiled, and TCRdb retains in-frame clones only, with some absent. The table records about 120,000 clones, over 70% of them present only once. CDR3 length equals 15 residues. Trimming removed 4 bases from V and 3 bases from J, with 13 bases in between. Germline V gives CDR1 SGHKS, CDR2 YYEKEE (reference sequence). Points on this clone: Its antigen remains unknown.

The donors (healthy individuals) were bone marrow donors. Whereas donors were nominally healthy upon sampling, unrecorded immune exposures were probable. This sequence was found in a woman younger than 30 in good health and CMV-seronegative. Sequenced material: PBMCs. This chain connects TRBV5-5 to TRBJ1-4; D not certain. The CDR3 region is CASSPRGWANEKLFF. The CDR3 bases are TGTGCCAGCAGCCCCCGGGGTTGGGCTAATGAAAAACTGTTTTTT.